The 4 T cell receptor beta chains listed next were all sequenced from one sample in a study of blood T cells in healthy people across ages. Next came a second PCR, run for roughly 6 to 11 cycles, which used a sample-barcoded 5' primer along with a J-beta primer mix. Using its own MiXCR run on the 5' RACE reads, TCRdb lists one record per CDR3 protein. Of over a million distinct CDR3 sequences in the sample, around two fifths were seen once. Sequenced sample: blood. These TCRs come from a woman aged 18-29 years in good health.

The V and J genes are TRBV20-1 and TRBJ2-1, with 8 bases aligning to TRBD1. The J segment lost 4 bases and the V segment lost 3 bases, leaving 14 bases of the junction unmatched. The CDR3 runs to 17 residues. The germline V gene encodes CDR1 DFQATT and CDR2 SNEGSKA (reference sequence). The CDR3 spells CSARAPFGGTGYNEQFF. CDR3 bases: TGCAGTGCTAGGGCCCCTTTCGGCGGGACAGGTTACAATGAGCAGTTCTTC.

This rearrangement joins TRBV12-3 or TRBV12-4 to TRBJ2-5; 8 bases agree with TRBD2. The CDR3 loop spans 13 amino acids. V trimming: 7 bases; J trimming: 5 bases; junction bases outside the gene matches: 6. The CDR3 reads CASTRSGVETQYF. In nucleotides, the CDR3 is TGTGCCAGCACCCGTAGCGGGGTGGAGACCCAGTACTTC.

This clonotype came up a few times. The chain recombines TRBV6-1 with TRBJ2-3, with TRBD2 matching 11 bases. The CDR3 is made up of 17 amino acids. After removal of 5 bases from V and 0 bases from J, the junction contained 7 bases not matched to a gene. Per germline, CDR1 MNHNS and CDR2 SASEGT. In nucleotides, the CDR3 is TGTGCCAGCAGTACCAGCTGGACTAGCGGGAGCACAGATACGCAGTATTTT. This codes for CASSTSWTSGSTDTQYF.

The rearrangement joins TRBV5-1 to TRBJ2-1, with unresolved D. V shed 0 bases and J shed 9 bases, with 16 bases lying between them. CDR1 and CDR2 (germline): SGHRS, YFSETQ. The CDR3 totals 15 residues. The CDR3 nucleotides are TGCGCCAGCAGCTTGGCAGCCCTAGATTCGGGTGAGCAGTTCTTC. It yields the protein CASSLAALDSGEQFF.